Listed here is a single T cell receptor (beta chain). Its antigen is currently unknown. CDR1 is KGHSH, CDR2 LQKENI, per germline. Trimming removed 1 base at V and 2 bases at J, with 6 bases between. CDR3 size: 14 residues. These data originate in a study of cytomegalovirus exposure and HLA in healthy donors. Study-level results: Sequencing had likely introduced a cluster of highly shared sequence variants as an artifact.

The PCR used 60 Vbeta and 13 Jbeta primers. TCRdb's copy holds only in-frame clones and misses some; the assay was immunoSEQ multiplex PCR. Its table lists fewer than 100,000 clones. Sequenced material: PBMCs. The source is a man aged 50 to 60 in good health and CMV-seronegative. This rearrangement joins TRBV18 to TRBJ2-1; tentatively, D is TRBD2 (5 bases). CDR3 protein: CASSPRTAYNEQFF. CDR3 coding DNA: TGTGCCAGCTCACCACGGACTGCCTACAATGAGCAGTTCTTC.